A selection of T cell receptor beta chains follows, all from one sample in a study of T-cell memory formation after mild COVID-19. TCRdb called the 5' RACE reads again in MiXCR, with one record for every CDR3 protein. The sample has more than 350,000 distinct CDR3 sequences; under 25% are singletons. Input material: PBMCs or a T cell subset sorted from them (not recorded which). Receptor source: an adult woman who had mild COVID-19 (a few samples of this study predate the infection). Cell type and time point are not known. Both conserved end residues are part of each CDR3. Fields, in order: CDR3 length, V gene, J gene, D gene, clone size, CDR3 DNA, CDR3 protein. D genes are given only for firm matches. Only part of the rows carry a size: once, few, many, or a class if the clone is expanded.

len: 14
v_gene: TRBV20-1
j_gene: TRBJ2-1
d_gene: .
abundance: many
CDR3nt: TGCAGTGTCCAAGCGGCCCGGTCCTACAATGAGCAGTTCTTC
CDR3aa: CSVQAARSYNEQFF

len: 14
v_gene: TRBV5-1
j_gene: TRBJ2-7
d_gene: .
abundance: few
CDR3nt: TGCGCCAGCAGCAAAAATCCCCCGGTAGACGAGCAGTACTTC
CDR3aa: CASSKNPPVDEQYF

len: 13
v_gene: TRBV20-1
j_gene: TRBJ1-2
d_gene: TRBD1
abundance: .
CDR3nt: TGCAGTGCTAGACGGGACAGGGGGCTTGGCTACACCTTC
CDR3aa: CSARRDRGLGYTF

len: 14
v_gene: TRBV6-5
j_gene: TRBJ1-5
d_gene: .
abundance: .
CDR3nt: TGTGCCAGCAGTAACGGGACCCGGGGCCAGCCCCAGCATTTT
CDR3aa: CASSNGTRGQPQHF

len: 12
v_gene: TRBV20-1
j_gene: TRBJ2-1
d_gene: .
abundance: .
CDR3nt: TGCAGTGCTTTCAAGTATGACAATGAGCAGTTCTTC
CDR3aa: CSAFKYDNEQFF

len: 16
v_gene: TRBV6-5
j_gene: TRBJ1-6
d_gene: .
abundance: few
CDR3nt: TGTGCCAGCAGTTACCAGTCGCCAGGGAGTAATTCACCCCTCCACTTT
CDR3aa: CASSYQSPGSNSPLHF

len: 15
v_gene: TRBV12-3/TRBV12-4
j_gene: TRBJ2-5
d_gene: TRBD2
abundance: .
CDR3nt: TGTGCCAGCAGTGAGGTGGGCGGGAGCCCAGAGACCCAGTACTTC
CDR3aa: CASSEVGGSPETQYF

len: 17
v_gene: TRBV12-3/TRBV12-4
j_gene: TRBJ1-4
d_gene: .
abundance: .
CDR3nt: TGTGCCAGCAGTTCCACTTTCACAGGGACACGCGGTAACAAACTGTTTTTT
CDR3aa: CASSSTFTGTRGNKLFF

len: 14
v_gene: TRBV20-1
j_gene: TRBJ2-5
d_gene: TRBD1
abundance: .
CDR3nt: TGCAGTGCTATAAAGACAGGGCGGCAAGAGACCCAGTACTTC
CDR3aa: CSAIKTGRQETQYF

len: 15
v_gene: TRBV6-5
j_gene: TRBJ2-3
d_gene: .
abundance: .
CDR3nt: TGTGCCAGCAGCCGGGACATCTGGTCCCTAGATACGCAGTATTTT
CDR3aa: CASSRDIWSLDTQYF

len: 13
v_gene: TRBV20-1
j_gene: TRBJ2-7
d_gene: .
abundance: few
CDR3nt: TGCAGTGCTAGCTACAGTCAGGCCGGCGAGCAGTACTTC
CDR3aa: CSASYSQAGEQYF

len: 14
v_gene: TRBV2
j_gene: TRBJ2-1
d_gene: TRBD1
abundance: .
CDR3nt: TGTGCCAGCTTAGGACAGGGGGCTTTCAATGAGCAGTTCTTC
CDR3aa: CASLGQGAFNEQFF

len: 15
v_gene: TRBV4-1
j_gene: TRBJ2-3
d_gene: .
abundance: .
CDR3nt: TGCGCCAGCAGCCAAGATGAGGGGTCCAGGGATACGCAGTATTTT
CDR3aa: CASSQDEGSRDTQYF

len: 17
v_gene: TRBV11-1
j_gene: TRBJ2-1
d_gene: TRBD2
abundance: many
CDR3nt: TGTGCCAGCAGCCGCAATGGACTAGCGGGATATAAAAATGAGCAGTTCTTC
CDR3aa: CASSRNGLAGYKNEQFF

len: 14
v_gene: TRBV5-1
j_gene: TRBJ2-5
d_gene: .
abundance: few
CDR3nt: TGCGCCAGCAGCTTGGTACACCTCCAAGAGACCCAGTACTTC
CDR3aa: CASSLVHLQETQYF

len: 16
v_gene: TRBV7-2
j_gene: TRBJ1-1
d_gene: .
abundance: few
CDR3nt: TGTGCCAGCAGCGAAAACATAGTAGCTTTGAACACTGAAGCTTTCTTT
CDR3aa: CASSENIVALNTEAFF

len: 15
v_gene: TRBV24-1
j_gene: TRBJ2-7
d_gene: TRBD2
abundance: few
CDR3nt: TGTGCCACCAGTGATTTGCCTAGCGGGAGCCACGAGCAGTACTTC
CDR3aa: CATSDLPSGSHEQYF

len: 12
v_gene: TRBV20-1
j_gene: TRBJ1-2
d_gene: TRBD1
abundance: .
CDR3nt: TGCAACACAGGGGGACTCGACTATGGCTACACCTTC
CDR3aa: CNTGGLDYGYTF

len: 15
v_gene: TRBV5-5
j_gene: TRBJ2-7
d_gene: .
abundance: .
CDR3nt: TGTGCCAGCAGCTTGAGGCTAGCAGGGGTCCACGAGCAGTACTTC
CDR3aa: CASSLRLAGVHEQYF

len: 13
v_gene: TRBV3-1
j_gene: TRBJ1-2
d_gene: .
abundance: .
CDR3nt: TGTGCCAGCAGCCAAGACTTGAGCTATGGCTACACCTTC
CDR3aa: CASSQDLSYGYTF

len: 13
v_gene: TRBV4-1
j_gene: TRBJ1-2
d_gene: TRBD1
abundance: few
CDR3nt: TGCGCCAGCAGCCAAATGACAGGGAGTGGCTACACCTTC
CDR3aa: CASSQMTGSGYTF

len: 13
v_gene: TRBV20-1
j_gene: TRBJ1-1
d_gene: .
abundance: few
CDR3nt: TGCAGTGCTAGAGATCTGGGGAACACTGAAGCTTTCTTT
CDR3aa: CSARDLGNTEAFF

len: 15
v_gene: TRBV4-2
j_gene: TRBJ2-5
d_gene: TRBD2
abundance: .
CDR3nt: TGTGCCAGCAGCCAGAGTAAGGCGGGAGTTGAGACCCAGTACTTC
CDR3aa: CASSQSKAGVETQYF

len: 16
v_gene: TRBV7-6
j_gene: TRBJ2-5
d_gene: TRBD2
abundance: few
CDR3nt: TGTGCCAGCAGCTTAGGAGGCGGGGGGACATCAGAGACCCAGTACTTC
CDR3aa: CASSLGGGGTSETQYF

len: 12
v_gene: TRBV20-1
j_gene: TRBJ1-1
d_gene: .
abundance: few
CDR3nt: TGCAGTGCTAGAGAACATAGGGCTGAAGCTTTCTTT
CDR3aa: CSAREHRAEAFF

len: 14
v_gene: TRBV4-1
j_gene: TRBJ1-1
d_gene: .
abundance: .
CDR3nt: TGCGCCAGCAGCCAAGTCGTAGGGAACACTGAAGCTTTCTTT
CDR3aa: CASSQVVGNTEAFF

len: 11
v_gene: TRBV21-1
j_gene: TRBJ2-7
d_gene: .
abundance: .
CDR3nt: TGTGCCAGCAGCTATCCGAACGAGCAGTACTTC
CDR3aa: CASSYPNEQYF

len: 14
v_gene: TRBV15
j_gene: TRBJ2-5
d_gene: TRBD2
abundance: .
CDR3nt: TGTGCCACCAGCCGGAGACTAGCGGGAGAGACCCAGTACTTC
CDR3aa: CATSRRLAGETQYF

len: 15
v_gene: TRBV12-3/TRBV12-4
j_gene: TRBJ1-3
d_gene: TRBD1
abundance: many
CDR3nt: TGTGCCAGCAACCCGACAGGGGAGGCTGGAAACACCATATATTTT
CDR3aa: CASNPTGEAGNTIYF

len: 13
v_gene: TRBV4-3
j_gene: TRBJ2-1
d_gene: .
abundance: few
CDR3nt: TGCGCCAGCAGCCAAGAAACGGCTAGCGAGCAGTTCTTC
CDR3aa: CASSQETASEQFF

len: 14
v_gene: TRBV7-2
j_gene: TRBJ2-1
d_gene: TRBD1
abundance: many
CDR3nt: TGTGCCAGCAGGTTGGGACAGGGGGTTGGGGAGCAGTTCTTC
CDR3aa: CASRLGQGVGEQFF

len: 14
v_gene: TRBV3-1
j_gene: TRBJ2-5
d_gene: TRBD1
abundance: once
CDR3nt: TGTGCCGGCAGCCAAGCTGGACAGGGAGAGACCCAGTACTTC
CDR3aa: CAGSQAGQGETQYF

len: 15
v_gene: TRBV12-5
j_gene: TRBJ1-5
d_gene: .
abundance: .
CDR3nt: TGTGCTAGTGGTTTTGCCGCTCGGGGTTACCAGCCCCAGCATTTT
CDR3aa: CASGFAARGYQPQHF

len: 15
v_gene: TRBV9
j_gene: TRBJ2-3
d_gene: .
abundance: .
CDR3nt: TGTGCCAGCAGCGTAGCTACCAGCGAGGCAGTTACGCAGTATTTT
CDR3aa: CASSVATSEAVTQYF

len: 19
v_gene: TRBV4-3
j_gene: TRBJ2-6
d_gene: .
abundance: .
CDR3nt: TGCGCCAGCAGCCGGGCGCTTGGTATTGGGGTCTCTGGGGCCAACGTCCTGACTTTC
CDR3aa: CASSRALGIGVSGANVLTF

len: 14
v_gene: TRBV20-1
j_gene: TRBJ2-1
d_gene: .
abundance: .
CDR3nt: TGCAGTGCTCGTGGTTTAAGCTCCTACAATGAGCAGTTCTTC
CDR3aa: CSARGLSSYNEQFF

len: 16
v_gene: TRBV11-3
j_gene: TRBJ2-1
d_gene: TRBD2
abundance: .
CDR3nt: TGTGCCAGCAGCAGATTAGCGGGAAGCTCCTACAATGAGCAGTTCTTC
CDR3aa: CASSRLAGSSYNEQFF

len: 14
v_gene: TRBV12-3/TRBV12-4
j_gene: TRBJ1-1
d_gene: .
abundance: few
CDR3nt: TGTGCCAGCAGTTTGGGACACCTGAACACTGAAGCTTTCTTT
CDR3aa: CASSLGHLNTEAFF

len: 15
v_gene: TRBV6-2/TRBV6-3
j_gene: TRBJ2-1
d_gene: TRBD2
abundance: .
CDR3nt: TGTGCCAGCAGGGCTAGCGGGCACAATTACAATGAGCAGTTCTTC
CDR3aa: CASRASGHNYNEQFF

len: 13
v_gene: TRBV20-1
j_gene: TRBJ2-1
d_gene: .
abundance: few
CDR3nt: TGCAGTGCTAGTCCGGTCCGGGACTTCGAGCAGTTCTTC
CDR3aa: CSASPVRDFEQFF

len: 14
v_gene: TRBV7-2
j_gene: TRBJ1-1
d_gene: TRBD1
abundance: few
CDR3nt: TGTGCCAGCAGGGACGGACAGGGGGGTTTTGAAGCTTTCTTT
CDR3aa: CASRDGQGGFEAFF

len: 15
v_gene: TRBV20-1
j_gene: TRBJ2-2
d_gene: TRBD1
abundance: few
CDR3nt: TGCAGTGCTCGTTCCGGGACAGGGAACACCGGGGAGCTGTTTTTT
CDR3aa: CSARSGTGNTGELFF

len: 14
v_gene: TRBV27
j_gene: TRBJ2-7
d_gene: .
abundance: .
CDR3nt: TGTGCCAGCAGTCCGGGACATAAGTCCGGCGAGCAGTACTTC
CDR3aa: CASSPGHKSGEQYF

len: 15
v_gene: TRBV7-9
j_gene: TRBJ2-7
d_gene: .
abundance: .
CDR3nt: TGTGCCAGCAGCTCGGGACCGAAGACAGCTTACGAGCAGTACTTC
CDR3aa: CASSSGPKTAYEQYF

len: 13
v_gene: TRBV5-1
j_gene: TRBJ1-5
d_gene: TRBD1
abundance: .
CDR3nt: TGCGCCAGCAGCCCACAGGGGAATCCGCCCCAGCATTTT
CDR3aa: CASSPQGNPPQHF

len: 13
v_gene: TRBV7-2
j_gene: TRBJ1-5
d_gene: .
abundance: .
CDR3nt: TGTGCCAGCAGCTTAGCGTACCATCAGCCCCAGCATTTT
CDR3aa: CASSLAYHQPQHF

len: 11
v_gene: TRBV29-1
j_gene: TRBJ1-5
d_gene: .
abundance: .
CDR3nt: TGCAGCGTGAGGACAGATCAGCCCCAGCATTTT
CDR3aa: CSVRTDQPQHF

len: 16
v_gene: TRBV7-9
j_gene: TRBJ1-2
d_gene: .
abundance: few
CDR3nt: TGTGCCAGCAGCATAGGAGGGGGACCCGCTTTGGATGGCTACACCTTC
CDR3aa: CASSIGGGPALDGYTF

len: 14
v_gene: TRBV9
j_gene: TRBJ2-7
d_gene: .
abundance: .
CDR3nt: TGTGCCAGCAGCGTAGTTGGCACCTCCTACGAGCAGTACTTC
CDR3aa: CASSVVGTSYEQYF

len: 15
v_gene: TRBV7-2
j_gene: TRBJ2-7
d_gene: TRBD2
abundance: many
CDR3nt: TGTGCCAGCAGCTCCGTACTAGCGGGAGGCGGCGAGCAGTACTTC
CDR3aa: CASSSVLAGGGEQYF

len: 15
v_gene: TRBV11-2
j_gene: TRBJ2-1
d_gene: TRBD2
abundance: few
CDR3nt: TGTGCCAGCAGCTTTCTAGCGGGGGCACACAATGAGCAGTTCTTC
CDR3aa: CASSFLAGAHNEQFF

len: 20
v_gene: TRBV6-2/TRBV6-3
j_gene: TRBJ2-1
d_gene: TRBD2
abundance: many
CDR3nt: TGTGCCAGCAGTTACTCGAGCACGGGGGTAGCGGGCCCAGGATACAATGAGCAGTTCTTC
CDR3aa: CASSYSSTGVAGPGYNEQFF

len: 16
v_gene: TRBV6-2/TRBV6-3
j_gene: TRBJ2-7
d_gene: .
abundance: few
CDR3nt: TGTGCCAGCAGTTACGTCGACAGGAGGGACTCCTACGAGCAGTACTTC
CDR3aa: CASSYVDRRDSYEQYF

len: 15
v_gene: TRBV7-9
j_gene: TRBJ1-5
d_gene: .
abundance: .
CDR3nt: TGTGCCAGCAGCTTATCGGGAGCGAACAATCAGCCCCAGCATTTT
CDR3aa: CASSLSGANNQPQHF

len: 14
v_gene: TRBV20-1
j_gene: TRBJ2-7
d_gene: .
abundance: few
CDR3nt: TGCAGTGCTAGAGATCAGTCTCGGGGTGGTGAGCAGTACTTC
CDR3aa: CSARDQSRGGEQYF

len: 15
v_gene: TRBV30
j_gene: TRBJ2-7
d_gene: .
abundance: .
CDR3nt: TGTGCCTGGAGGGATTCGACAGGGAGGTCCTACGAGCAGTACTTC
CDR3aa: CAWRDSTGRSYEQYF